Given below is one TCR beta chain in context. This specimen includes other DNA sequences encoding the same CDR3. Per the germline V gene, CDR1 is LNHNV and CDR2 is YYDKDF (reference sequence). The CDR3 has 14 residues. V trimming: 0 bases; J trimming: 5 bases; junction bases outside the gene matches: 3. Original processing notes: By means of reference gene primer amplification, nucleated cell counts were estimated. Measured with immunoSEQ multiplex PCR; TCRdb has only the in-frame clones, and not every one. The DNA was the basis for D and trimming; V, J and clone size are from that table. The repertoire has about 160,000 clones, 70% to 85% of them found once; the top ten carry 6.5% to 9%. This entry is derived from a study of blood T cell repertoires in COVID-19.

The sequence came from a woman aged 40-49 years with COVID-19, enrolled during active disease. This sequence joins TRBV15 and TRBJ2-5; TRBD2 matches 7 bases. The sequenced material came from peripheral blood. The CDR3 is CATSRDVGGETQYF. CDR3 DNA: TGTGCCACCAGCAGAGACGTGGGGGGGGAGACCCAGTACTTC.